Detailed here is one T cell receptor (beta chain). The antigen is unknown. This entry comes from a study of identical twins. The CDR3 has 13 residues. From germline, CDR1 is DFQATT and CDR2 SNEGSKA (reference sequence). Trimming cost V 2 bases and J 9 bases, with 14 bases left between them. MiXCR was run by TCRdb on the 5' RACE reads, yielding one entry per CDR3 protein. This sample yields roughly 720,000 distinct CDR3 sequences, of which 18% are seen a single time; roughly 14% belongs to the top ten. Study results and caveats: Findings came from cross-sectional statistics, without long-term follow-up of donors.

The sample was also linked to a second study, of T cells expressing NK-cell markers.

The sample taken for sequencing was PBMCs. V is TRBV20-1 and J is TRBJ2-1; D might be TRBD2 (6 bases). This receptor was taken from a woman younger than 35 in good health. The CDR3 spells CSARSLAAPEQFF. CDR3 DNA: TGCAGTGCTAGATCCTTAGCGGCTCCTGAGCAGTTCTTC.